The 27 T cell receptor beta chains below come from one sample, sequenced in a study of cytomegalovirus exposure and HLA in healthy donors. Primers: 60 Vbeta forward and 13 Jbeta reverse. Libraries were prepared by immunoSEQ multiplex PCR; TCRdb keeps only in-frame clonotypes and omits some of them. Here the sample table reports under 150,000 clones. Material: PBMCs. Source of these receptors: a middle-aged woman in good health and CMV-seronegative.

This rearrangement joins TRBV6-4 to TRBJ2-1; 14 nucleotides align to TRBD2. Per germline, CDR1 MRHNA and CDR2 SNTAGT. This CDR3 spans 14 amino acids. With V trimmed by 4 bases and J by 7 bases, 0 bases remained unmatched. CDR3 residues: CASSGLAGGNEQFF. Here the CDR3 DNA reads TGTGCCAGCAGTGGACTAGCGGGGGGGAATGAGCAGTTCTTC.

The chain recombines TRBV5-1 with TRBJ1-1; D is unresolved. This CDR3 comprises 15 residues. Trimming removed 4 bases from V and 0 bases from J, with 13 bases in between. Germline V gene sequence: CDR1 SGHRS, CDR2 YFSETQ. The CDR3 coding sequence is TGCGCCAGCAGCCTCACTAGCCACCTGAACACTGAAGCTTTCTTT. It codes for CASSLTSHLNTEAFF. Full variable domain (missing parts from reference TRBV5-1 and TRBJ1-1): KAGVTQTPRYLIKTRGQQVTLSCSPISGHRSVSWYQQTPGQGLQFLFEYFSETQRNKGNFPGRFSGRQFSNSRSEMNVSTLELGDSALYLCASSLTSHLNTEAFFGQGTRLTVV.

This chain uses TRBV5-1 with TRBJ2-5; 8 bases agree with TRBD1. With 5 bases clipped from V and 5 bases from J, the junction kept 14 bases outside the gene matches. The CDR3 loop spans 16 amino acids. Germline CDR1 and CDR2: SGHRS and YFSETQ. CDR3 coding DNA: TGCGCCAGCAGGATCGGAGGACAGGGAAATTTGGAGACCCAGTACTTC. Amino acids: CASRIGGQGNLETQYF.

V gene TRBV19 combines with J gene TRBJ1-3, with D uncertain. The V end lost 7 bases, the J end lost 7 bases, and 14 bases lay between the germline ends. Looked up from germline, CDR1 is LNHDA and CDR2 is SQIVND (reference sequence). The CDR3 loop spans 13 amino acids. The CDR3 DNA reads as TGTGCCAGTACCGAGTATTCAAAGAACACCATATATTTT. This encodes CASTEYSKNTIYF.

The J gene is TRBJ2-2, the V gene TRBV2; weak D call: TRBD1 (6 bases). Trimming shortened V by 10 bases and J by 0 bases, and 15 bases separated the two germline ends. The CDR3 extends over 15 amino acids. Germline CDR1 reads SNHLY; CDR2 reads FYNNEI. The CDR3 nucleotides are TGTGCCACCCCCTTGGACAGATCGAACACCGGGGAGCTGTTTTTT. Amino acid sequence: CATPLDRSNTGELFF.

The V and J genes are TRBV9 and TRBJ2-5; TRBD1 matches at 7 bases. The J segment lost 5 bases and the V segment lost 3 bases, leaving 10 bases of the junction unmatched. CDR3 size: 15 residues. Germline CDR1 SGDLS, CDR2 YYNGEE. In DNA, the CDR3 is TGTGCCAGCAGCGCCCTGACAGGGATGGCCGAGACCCAGTACTTC. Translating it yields CASSALTGMAETQYF.

The CDR3 sequence is CASSPLNGQAWNEQFF. CDR3 in DNA: TGTGCCAGCAGCCCATTAAACGGACAGGCCTGGAATGAGCAGTTCTTC. This chain connects TRBV28 to TRBJ2-1; 7 bases agree with TRBD1. The germline CDR1 and CDR2 sequences are MDHEN and SYDVKM. The V segment lost 6 bases and the J segment 7 bases; nucleotides outside the gene matches: 15. There are 16 residues in the CDR3.

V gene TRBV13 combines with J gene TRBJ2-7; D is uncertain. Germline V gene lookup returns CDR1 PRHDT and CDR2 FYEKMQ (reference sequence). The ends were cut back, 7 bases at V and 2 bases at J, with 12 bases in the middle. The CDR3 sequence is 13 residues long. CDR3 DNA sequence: TGTGCCAGCACCCCGAGGCAGACCTACGAGCAGTACTTC. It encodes CASTPRQTYEQYF.

For the CDR3, the DNA is TGTGCCAGCAGCTTAGCAGCAACGTCCCAGGCCTACGAGCAGTACTTC. It specifies CASSLAATSQAYEQYF. The rearrangement uses TRBV7-8 and TRBJ2-7; D ambiguous. Trimming removed 0 bases at V and 2 bases at J, with 14 bases between. The CDR3 runs 16 residues. The germline V gene has CDR1 SGHVS and CDR2 FQNEAQ.

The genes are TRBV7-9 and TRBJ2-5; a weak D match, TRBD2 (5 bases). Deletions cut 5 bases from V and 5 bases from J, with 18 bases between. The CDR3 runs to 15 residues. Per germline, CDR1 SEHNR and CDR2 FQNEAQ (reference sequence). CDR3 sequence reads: CASSPALAGVETQYF. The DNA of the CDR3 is TGTGCCAGCAGCCCCGCCCTAGCCGGAGTGGAGACCCAGTACTTC.

The DNA for the CDR3 is TGTGCCAGTAGTTCCGGGGACAGGCGACTCACAGATACGCAGTATTTT. Translated, it gives CASSSGDRRLTDTQYF. The chain couples TRBV19 to TRBJ2-3; TRBD1 agrees at 8 bases. Germline values: CDR1 LNHDA, CDR2 SQIVND (reference sequence). This CDR3 contains 16 residues. J lost 2 bases, V lost 5 bases, and 9 bases had no gene match.

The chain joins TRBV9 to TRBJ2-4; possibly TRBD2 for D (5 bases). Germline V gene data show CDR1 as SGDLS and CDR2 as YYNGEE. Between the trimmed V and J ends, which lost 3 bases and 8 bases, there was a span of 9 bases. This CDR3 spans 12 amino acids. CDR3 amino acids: CASSGEADIQYF. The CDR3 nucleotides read TGTGCCAGCAGCGGGGAAGCGGACATTCAGTACTTC.

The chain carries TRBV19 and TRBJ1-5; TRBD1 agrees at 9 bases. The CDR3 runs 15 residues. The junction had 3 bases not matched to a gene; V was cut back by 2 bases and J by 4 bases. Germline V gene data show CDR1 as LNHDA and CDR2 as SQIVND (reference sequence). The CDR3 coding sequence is TGTGCCAGTAGTATATACAGGGGGCCAAATCAGCCCCAGCATTTT. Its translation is CASSIYRGPNQPQHF.

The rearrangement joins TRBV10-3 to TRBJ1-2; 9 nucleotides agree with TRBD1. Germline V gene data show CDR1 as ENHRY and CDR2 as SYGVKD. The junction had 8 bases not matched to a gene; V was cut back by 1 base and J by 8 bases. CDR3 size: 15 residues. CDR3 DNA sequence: TGTGCCATCAGTGAGTTTTTACAGGGGGCCGTAGGCTACACCTTC. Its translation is CAISEFLQGAVGYTF.

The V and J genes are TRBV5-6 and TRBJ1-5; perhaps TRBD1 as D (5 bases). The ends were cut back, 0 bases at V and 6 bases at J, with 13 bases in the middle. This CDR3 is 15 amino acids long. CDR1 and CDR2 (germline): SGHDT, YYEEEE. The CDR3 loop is CASSLGRGVTQPQHF. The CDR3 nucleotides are TGTGCCAGCAGCTTGGGGAGGGGTGTCACTCAGCCCCAGCATTTT. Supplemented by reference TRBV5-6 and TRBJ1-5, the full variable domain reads DAGVTQSPTHLIKTRGQQVTLRCSPKSGHDTVSWYQQALGQGPQFIFQYYEEEERQRGNFPDRFSGHQFPNYSSELNVNALLLGDSALYLCASSLGRGVTQPQHFGDGTRLSIL.

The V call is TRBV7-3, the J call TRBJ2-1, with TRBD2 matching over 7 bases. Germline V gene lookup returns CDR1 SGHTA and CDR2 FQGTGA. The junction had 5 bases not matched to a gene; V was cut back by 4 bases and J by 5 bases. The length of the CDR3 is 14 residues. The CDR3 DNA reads TGTGCCAGCAGCTACTCCGGGACTAACAATGAGCAGTTCTTC. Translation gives CASSYSGTNNEQFF.

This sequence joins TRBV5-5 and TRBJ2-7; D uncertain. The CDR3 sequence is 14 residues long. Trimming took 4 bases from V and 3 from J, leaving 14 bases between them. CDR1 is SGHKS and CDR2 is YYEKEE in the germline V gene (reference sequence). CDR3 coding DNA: TGTGCCAGCAGCCAGGAATTGTCCTTCTACGAGCAGTACGTC. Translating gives CASSQELSFYEQYV.

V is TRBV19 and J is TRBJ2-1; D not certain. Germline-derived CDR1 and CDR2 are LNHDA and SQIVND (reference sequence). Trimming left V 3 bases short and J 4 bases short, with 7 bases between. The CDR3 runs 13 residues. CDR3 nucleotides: TGTGCCAGTAGTATCTTCCTATACAATGAGCAGTTCTTC. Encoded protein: CASSIFLYNEQFF. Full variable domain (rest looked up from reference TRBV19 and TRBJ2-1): DGGITQSPKYLFRKEGQNVTLSCEQNLNHDAMYWYRQDPGQGLRLIYYSQIVNDFQKGDIAEGYSVSREKKESFPLTVTSAQKNPTAFYLCASSIFLYNEQFFGPGTRLTVL.

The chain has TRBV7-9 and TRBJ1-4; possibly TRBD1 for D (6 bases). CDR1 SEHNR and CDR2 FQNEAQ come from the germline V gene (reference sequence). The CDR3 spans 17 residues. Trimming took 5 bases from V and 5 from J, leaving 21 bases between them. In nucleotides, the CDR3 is TGTGCCAGCAGCCGATTGACAGGTCTCCCGTGGAATGAAAAACTGTTTTTT. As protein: CASSRLTGLPWNEKLFF.

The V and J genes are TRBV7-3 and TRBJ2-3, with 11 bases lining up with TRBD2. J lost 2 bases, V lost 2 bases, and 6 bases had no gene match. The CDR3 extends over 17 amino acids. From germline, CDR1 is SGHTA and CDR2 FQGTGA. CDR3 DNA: TGTGCCAGCAGCTTAGTGGCTAGCGGGGGGTCCACAGATACGCAGTATTTT. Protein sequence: CASSLVASGGSTDTQYF.

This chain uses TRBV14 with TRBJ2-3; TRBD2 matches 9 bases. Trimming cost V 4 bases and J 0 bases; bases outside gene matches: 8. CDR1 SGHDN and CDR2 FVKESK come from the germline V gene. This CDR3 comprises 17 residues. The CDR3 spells CASSPAGGRWSTDTQYF. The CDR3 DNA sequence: TGTGCCAGCAGCCCCGCGGGGGGGCGATGGAGCACAGATACGCAGTATTTT. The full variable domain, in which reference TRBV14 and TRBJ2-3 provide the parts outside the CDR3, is EAGVTQFPSHSVIEKGQTVTLRCDPISGHDNLYWYRRVMGKEIKFLLHFVKESKQDESGMPNNRFLAERTGGTYSTLKVQPAELEDSGVYFCASSPAGGRWSTDTQYFGPGTRLTVL.

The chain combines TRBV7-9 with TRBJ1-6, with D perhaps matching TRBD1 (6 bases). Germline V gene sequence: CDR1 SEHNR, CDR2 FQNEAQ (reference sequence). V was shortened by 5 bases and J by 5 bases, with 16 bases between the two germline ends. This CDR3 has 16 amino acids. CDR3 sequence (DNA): TGTGCCAGCAGCCCAAACAGGGAGTCCCATAATTCACCCCTCCACTTT. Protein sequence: CASSPNRESHNSPLHF.

This CDR3 reads CASSLAWSSGNTIYF. The CDR3 DNA is TGCGCCAGCAGCTTGGCCTGGAGCTCTGGAAACACCATATATTTT. The V call is TRBV5-1, the J call TRBJ1-3; D gene uncertain. The V end lost 0 bases, the J end lost 0 bases, and 7 bases lay between the germline ends. Germline values: CDR1 SGHRS, CDR2 YFSETQ. This CDR3 is 15 amino acids long.

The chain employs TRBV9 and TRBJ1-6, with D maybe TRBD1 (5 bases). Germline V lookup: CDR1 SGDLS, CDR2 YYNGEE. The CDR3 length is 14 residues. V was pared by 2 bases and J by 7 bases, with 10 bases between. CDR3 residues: CASSVARENSPLHF. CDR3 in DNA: TGTGCCAGCAGCGTCGCCAGGGAAAATTCACCCCTCCACTTT.

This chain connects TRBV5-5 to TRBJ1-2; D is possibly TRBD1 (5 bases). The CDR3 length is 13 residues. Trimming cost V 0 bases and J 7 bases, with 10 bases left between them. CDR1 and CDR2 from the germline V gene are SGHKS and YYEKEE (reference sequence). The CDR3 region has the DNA TGTGCCAGCAGCTTGGAAGGGGTTAGTGGCTACACCTTC. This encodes CASSLEGVSGYTF.

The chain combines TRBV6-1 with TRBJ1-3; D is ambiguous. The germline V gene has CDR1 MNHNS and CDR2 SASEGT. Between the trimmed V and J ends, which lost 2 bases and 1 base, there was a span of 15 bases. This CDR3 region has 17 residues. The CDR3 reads CASSEYPPGVSGNTIYF. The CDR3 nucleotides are TGTGCCAGCAGTGAATACCCCCCGGGAGTGTCTGGAAACACCATATATTTT.

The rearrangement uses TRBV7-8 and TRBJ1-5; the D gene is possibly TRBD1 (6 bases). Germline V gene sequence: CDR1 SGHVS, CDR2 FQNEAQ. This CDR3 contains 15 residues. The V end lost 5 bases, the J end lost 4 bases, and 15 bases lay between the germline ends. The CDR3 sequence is CASSIQQGANQPQHF. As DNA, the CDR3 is TGTGCCAGCAGCATTCAACAGGGTGCAAATCAGCCCCAGCATTTT.